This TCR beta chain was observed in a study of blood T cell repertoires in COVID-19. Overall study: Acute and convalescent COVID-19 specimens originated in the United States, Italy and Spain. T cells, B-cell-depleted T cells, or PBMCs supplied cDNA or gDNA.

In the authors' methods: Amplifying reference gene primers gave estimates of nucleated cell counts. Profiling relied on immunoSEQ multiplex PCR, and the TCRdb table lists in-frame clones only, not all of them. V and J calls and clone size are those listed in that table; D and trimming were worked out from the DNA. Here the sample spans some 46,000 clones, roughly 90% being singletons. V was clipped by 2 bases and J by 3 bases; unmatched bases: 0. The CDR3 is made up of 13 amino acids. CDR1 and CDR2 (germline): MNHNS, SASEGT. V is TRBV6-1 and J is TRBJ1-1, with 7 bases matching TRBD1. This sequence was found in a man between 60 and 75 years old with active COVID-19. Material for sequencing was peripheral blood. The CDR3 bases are TGTGCCAGCAGTGAACAGGGGGACACTGAAGCTTTCTTT. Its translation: CASSEQGDTEAFF.